In its sample, the clone carrying this T cell receptor (beta chain) was seen a few times. This entry is derived from a study of T-cell memory formation after mild COVID-19. The CDR3 is 12 amino acids. The V and J ends lost 6 bases and 0 bases respectively, with 5 bases between them. Germline CDR1 and CDR2: MNHEY and SVGAGI. It was 5'RACE with constant-segment primers that produced the TCR alpha and TCR beta cDNA libraries, which carried sample barcodes and UMIs. MiXCR, applied by TCRdb to the 5' RACE reads, yields one record per CDR3 protein. This sample has about 150,000 distinct CDR3 sequences, with around 21% found just once.

The sequencing sample was made of PBMCs or a T cell subset sorted from them (not recorded which). The TCR sequence derives from an adult woman who had mild COVID-19 (a few samples of this study predate the infection). Cell type and time point are not known. The rearrangement links TRBV6-5 to TRBJ1-1; no definite D call. DNA of the CDR3: TGTGCCAGCAGAAATATGAACACTGAAGCTTTCTTT. It translates to CASRNMNTEAFF.